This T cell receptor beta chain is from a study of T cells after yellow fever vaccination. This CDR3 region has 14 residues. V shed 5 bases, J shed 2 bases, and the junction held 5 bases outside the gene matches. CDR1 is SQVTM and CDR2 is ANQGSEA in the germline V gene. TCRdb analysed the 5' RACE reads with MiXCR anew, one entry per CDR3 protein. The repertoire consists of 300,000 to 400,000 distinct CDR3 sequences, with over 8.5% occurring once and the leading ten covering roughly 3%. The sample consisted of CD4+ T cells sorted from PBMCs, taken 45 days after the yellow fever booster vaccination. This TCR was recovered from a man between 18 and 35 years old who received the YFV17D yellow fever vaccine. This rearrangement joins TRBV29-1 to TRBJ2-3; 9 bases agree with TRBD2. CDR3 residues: CSVSGGTATDTQYF. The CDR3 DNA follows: TGCAGCGTTAGCGGGGGGACGGCCACAGATACGCAGTATTTT.